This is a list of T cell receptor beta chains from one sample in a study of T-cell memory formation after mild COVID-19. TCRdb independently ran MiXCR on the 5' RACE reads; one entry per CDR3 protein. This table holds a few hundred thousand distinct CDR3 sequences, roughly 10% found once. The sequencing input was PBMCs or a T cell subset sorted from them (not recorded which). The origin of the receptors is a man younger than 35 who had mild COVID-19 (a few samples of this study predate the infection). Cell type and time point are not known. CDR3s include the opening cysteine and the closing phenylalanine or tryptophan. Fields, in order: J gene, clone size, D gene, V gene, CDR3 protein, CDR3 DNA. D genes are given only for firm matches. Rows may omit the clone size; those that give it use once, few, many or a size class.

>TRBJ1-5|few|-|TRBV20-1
CSALRGGGRGRPQHF
TGCAGTGCTTTACGGGGGGGAGGCCGTGGGAGGCCCCAGCATTTT
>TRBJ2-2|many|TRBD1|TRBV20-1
CSLQGDTGELFF
TGCAGCCTCCAGGGGGACACCGGGGAGCTGTTTTTT
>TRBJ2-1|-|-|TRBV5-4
CASNTAGKGYNEQFF
TGTGCCAGCAACACGGCGGGGAAAGGCTACAATGAGCAGTTCTTC
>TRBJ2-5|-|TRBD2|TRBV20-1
CSADGTSGGQETQYF
TGCAGTGCTGATGGGACTAGCGGGGGCCAAGAGACCCAGTACTTC
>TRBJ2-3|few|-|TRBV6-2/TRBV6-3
CASSSTATGGDTQYF
TGTGCCAGCAGTTCTACGGCCACCGGGGGAGATACGCAGTATTTT
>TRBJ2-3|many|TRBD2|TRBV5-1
CASSPAGLAGGPDTQYF
TGCGCCAGCAGCCCTGCCGGACTAGCGGGGGGACCAGATACGCAGTATTTT
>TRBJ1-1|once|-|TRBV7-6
CASILPFREEFEAFF
TGTGCCAGCATCTTACCATTTAGGGAGGAGTTTGAAGCTTTCTTT
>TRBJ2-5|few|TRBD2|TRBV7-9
CASSSGGRGHQETQYF
TGTGCCAGCAGCTCGGGGGGGAGAGGGCATCAAGAGACCCAGTACTTC
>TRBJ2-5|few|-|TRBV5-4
CASSAEGRETQYF
TGTGCCAGCAGCGCGGAAGGTCGGGAGACCCAGTACTTC
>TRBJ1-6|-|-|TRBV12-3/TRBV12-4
CASSTAVTYNSPLHF
TGTGCCAGCAGCACCGCAGTGACCTATAATTCACCCCTCCACTTT
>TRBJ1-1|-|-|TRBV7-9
CASSWLGGTEAFF
TGTGCCAGCAGCTGGTTAGGGGGGACTGAAGCTTTCTTT
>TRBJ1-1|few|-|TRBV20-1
CSAREDLNTEAFF
TGCAGTGCTAGAGAGGATCTGAACACTGAAGCTTTCTTT
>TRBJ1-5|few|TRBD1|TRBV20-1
CSVQGDSNQPQHF
TGCAGTGTTCAGGGGGACTCCAATCAGCCCCAGCATTTT
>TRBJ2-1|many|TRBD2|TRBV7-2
CASRPYYAGGKDGQFF
TGTGCCAGCAGGCCCTACTACGCGGGGGGGAAGGACGGGCAGTTCTTC
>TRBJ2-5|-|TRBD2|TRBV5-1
CASSPGLAGLRETQYF
TGCGCCAGCAGCCCGGGACTAGCGGGGCTAAGAGAGACCCAGTACTTC
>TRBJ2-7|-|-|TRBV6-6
CASRAAGSSYEQYF
TGTGCCAGCAGAGCGGCGGGGTCTTCCTACGAGCAGTACTTC
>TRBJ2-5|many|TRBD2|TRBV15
CATSRDLAGETQYF
TGTGCCACCAGCAGAGATCTAGCGGGGGAGACCCAGTACTTC
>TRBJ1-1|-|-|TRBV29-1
CSGKNTEAFF
TGCAGCGGTAAGAACACTGAAGCTTTCTTT
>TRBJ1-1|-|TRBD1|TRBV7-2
CASSSPRQGILLNTEAFF
TGTGCCAGCAGCTCCCCCCGACAGGGTATTCTCCTGAACACTGAAGCTTTCTTT
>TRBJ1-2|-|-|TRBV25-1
CASIGAEAPWGYTF
TGTGCCAGCATCGGGGCGGAGGCCCCTTGGGGCTACACCTTC
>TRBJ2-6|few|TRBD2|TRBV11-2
CASGRASSGANVLTF
TGTGCCAGCGGGAGGGCCTCCTCTGGGGCCAACGTCCTGACTTTC
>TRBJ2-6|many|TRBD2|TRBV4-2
CASSQEAGAGANVLTF
TGTGCCAGCAGCCAAGAAGCGGGGGCTGGGGCCAACGTCCTGACTTTC
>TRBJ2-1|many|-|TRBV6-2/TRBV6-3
CASSTGSYNEQFF
TGTGCCAGCAGTACTGGGTCCTACAATGAGCAGTTCTTC
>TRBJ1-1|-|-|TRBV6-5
CASSRFGDTEAFF
TGTGCCAGCAGTCGATTCGGGGACACTGAAGCTTTCTTT
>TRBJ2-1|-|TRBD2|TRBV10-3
CAIATSGRLTDNEQFF
TGTGCCATCGCGACTAGCGGGAGATTAACCGACAATGAGCAGTTCTTC